This T cell receptor beta chain was observed in a study of cytomegalovirus exposure and HLA in healthy donors. The overall study: Earlier sequencing of 150 million to 200 million T cells yielded about 120 million unique TCR beta sequences. Study conclusions and caveats: Relative to the approximately 700-donor mean, N-insertions were reportedly fewer in an Asian-associated ancestry cluster in a later analysis. Specificity of a few CMV-associated chains for CMV antigens was verified in vitro.

Primers: 60 Vbeta forward and 13 Jbeta reverse. The data were produced by immunoSEQ multiplex PCR, yet TCRdb's version contains in-frame clones alone and is incomplete. The table shows some 140,000 clones, with over 70% occurring only once. Between the trimmed V and J ends, which lost 3 bases and 5 bases, there was a span of 22 bases. Germline values: CDR1 GTSNPN, CDR2 SVGIG (reference sequence). The CDR3 contains 16 residues. As concerns this clone: Its antigen is unknown.

The genes are TRBV30 and TRBJ1-1; weak D call: TRBD1 (6 bases). The clonotype was recovered from a woman between 18 and 29 years old in good health and CMV-seronegative. The sequencing sample was made of PBMCs. This CDR3 reads CAWRGALKGFVTEAFF. The DNA of the CDR3 is TGTGCCTGGAGGGGGGCCCTTAAGGGCTTTGTTACTGAAGCTTTCTTT.